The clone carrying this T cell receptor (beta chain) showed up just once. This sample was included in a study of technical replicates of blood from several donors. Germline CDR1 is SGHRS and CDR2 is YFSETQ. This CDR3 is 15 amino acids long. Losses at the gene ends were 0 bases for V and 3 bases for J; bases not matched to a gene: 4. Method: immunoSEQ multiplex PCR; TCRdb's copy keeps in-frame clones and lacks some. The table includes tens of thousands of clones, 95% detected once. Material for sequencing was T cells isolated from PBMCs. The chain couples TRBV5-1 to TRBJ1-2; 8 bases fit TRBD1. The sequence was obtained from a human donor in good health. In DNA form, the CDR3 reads TGCGCCAGCAGCTTGGAGACAGGGGACGACTATGGCTACACCTTC. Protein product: CASSLETGDDYGYTF.